A single T cell receptor (beta chain) is shown here with its context. What it recognizes is unknown. Relative to the germline gene, one junction end is altered; a read error may explain this. There are 16 residues in the CDR3. The V gene's germline CDR1 is LGHNA and CDR2 YSLEER. This sample is part of a study of blood T cells in healthy people across ages. Study findings and constraints: Older age went with lower TCR beta diversity per million T cells, in a roughly linear way.

Combining a sample-barcoded 5' primer with a J-beta primer mix, a second PCR ran for roughly 6 to 12 cycles. TCRdb fed the 5' RACE reads into MiXCR, producing one record per CDR3 protein. This sample has approximately 820,000 distinct CDR3 sequences, with around two fifths found just once. Healthy individuals of Caucasian origin from Russia, aged roughly 6 to 90, served as donors. What was sequenced was blood. This clonotype was obtained from a man aged 55 to 70 in good health. J is TRBJ2-1 and V is TRBV4-3; 9 positions agree with TRBD1. The end of the DNA is better explained by TRBJ2-7, so the J call may be wrong. The CDR3 coding sequence is TGCGCCAACAGCCAAGATGAGTACAGGGGGCGGGTTGAGCAGTACTTC. It codes for CANSQDEYRGRVEQYF.